Listed below are T cell receptor beta chains from one sample, sequenced in a study of regulatory T cells in long-lasting Graves disease. TCRdb called the multiplex PCR reads again in MiXCR, with one record for every CDR3 protein. This table holds around 500,000 distinct CDR3 sequences, more than 10% found once. This sample also belongs to another study, concerning T cells in Graves' hyperthyroidism and ophthalmopathy.

This specimen was peripheral blood mononuclear cells (PBMCs), taken at new diagnosis, from a patient treated with antithyroid drugs. All receptors derive from a woman aged 25-40 years with Graves disease. The CDR3 runs from the conserved cysteine through the conserved F or W. D genes are given only for firm matches. Clone size appears in some rows only: once, few, many, or a class for an expanded clone.

CDR3aa: CASRGTGQYTGELFF
CDR3nt: TGTGCCAGCAGGGGGACAGGGCAGTACACCGGGGAGCTGTTTTTT
d_gene: TRBD1
v_gene: TRBV2
abundance: many
j_gene: TRBJ2-2

CDR3aa: CASSYVGEVSNQPQHF
CDR3nt: TGTGCCAGCAGTTACGTTGGGGAAGTTAGCAATCAGCCCCAGCATTTT
d_gene: NA
v_gene: TRBV6-9
abundance: NA
j_gene: TRBJ1-5

CDR3aa: CSAHHSLVKNIQYF
CDR3nt: TGCAGTGCTCATCACAGCCTCGTCAAAAACATTCAGTACTTC
d_gene: NA
v_gene: TRBV20-1
abundance: NA
j_gene: TRBJ2-4

CDR3aa: CASRKGQGFNTEAFF
CDR3nt: TGTGCCAGCCGCAAGGGTCAGGGGTTCAACACTGAAGCTTTCTTT
d_gene: NA
v_gene: TRBV18
abundance: many
j_gene: TRBJ1-1

CDR3aa: CSASEDPGQGQPQHF
CDR3nt: TGCAGCGCCTCAGAGGATCCGGGACAGGGACAGCCCCAGCATTTT
d_gene: TRBD1
v_gene: TRBV29-1
abundance: many
j_gene: TRBJ1-5

CDR3aa: CATGLLTGGKEKLFF
CDR3nt: TGTGCCACCGGCCTACTGACAGGGGGCAAGGAAAAACTGTTTTTT
d_gene: TRBD1
v_gene: TRBV24-1
abundance: many
j_gene: TRBJ1-4

CDR3aa: CASSLRTGSSYNEQFF
CDR3nt: TGTGCCAGTAGTCTCCGGACAGGGTCCTCCTACAATGAGCAGTTCTTC
d_gene: TRBD1
v_gene: TRBV19
abundance: NA
j_gene: TRBJ2-1

CDR3aa: CASSLGGRAHEQYF
CDR3nt: TGTGCCAGCAGTTTAGGCGGGAGGGCCCACGAGCAGTACTTC
d_gene: TRBD2
v_gene: TRBV28
abundance: many
j_gene: TRBJ2-7

CDR3aa: CASSPQGGGLDEQYF
CDR3nt: TGTGCCAGCTCCCCTCAGGGGGGGGGTCTGGACGAGCAGTACTTC
d_gene: NA
v_gene: TRBV18
abundance: few
j_gene: TRBJ2-7

CDR3aa: CSVDEGGAWSHSEQFF
CDR3nt: TGCAGCGTTGACGAAGGGGGCGCCTGGTCCCACAGTGAGCAGTTCTTC
d_gene: TRBD1
v_gene: TRBV29-1
abundance: many
j_gene: TRBJ2-1

CDR3aa: CAIENTGELFF
CDR3nt: TGTGCCATCGAAAACACCGGGGAGCTGTTTTTT
d_gene: NA
v_gene: TRBV10-3
abundance: few
j_gene: TRBJ2-2

CDR3aa: CSVEGREGLNTGELFF
CDR3nt: TGCAGCGTTGAGGGGCGGGAGGGCCTAAACACCGGGGAGCTGTTTTTT
d_gene: TRBD2
v_gene: TRBV29-1
abundance: few
j_gene: TRBJ2-2

CDR3aa: CASSPGTSAHYEQYF
CDR3nt: TGTGCCAGCTCACCCGGGACTAGCGCGCACTACGAGCAGTACTTC
d_gene: TRBD2
v_gene: TRBV18
abundance: few
j_gene: TRBJ2-7

CDR3aa: CASSKQGLWEKLFF
CDR3nt: TGTGCCAGCAGCAAACAGGGGTTATGGGAAAAACTGTTTTTT
d_gene: TRBD1
v_gene: TRBV12-3/TRBV12-4
abundance: many
j_gene: TRBJ1-4

CDR3aa: CASSYSGRRNIQYF
CDR3nt: TGTGCCAGCAGTTACTCAGGTCGGCGGAACATTCAGTACTTC
d_gene: NA
v_gene: TRBV6-5
abundance: NA
j_gene: TRBJ2-4

CDR3aa: CAGEEAHTDTQYF
CDR3nt: TGTGCCGGGGAAGAAGCGCACACAGATACGCAGTATTTT
d_gene: NA
v_gene: TRBV7-9
abundance: many
j_gene: TRBJ2-3

CDR3aa: CASSAGTGGPGELFF
CDR3nt: TGTGCCAGCAGCGCCGGGACAGGGGGCCCCGGGGAGCTGTTTTTT
d_gene: TRBD1
v_gene: TRBV7-6
abundance: few
j_gene: TRBJ2-2

CDR3aa: CSARSRTEAFF
CDR3nt: TGCAGTGCTAGGTCAAGGACTGAAGCTTTCTTT
d_gene: NA
v_gene: TRBV20-1
abundance: NA
j_gene: TRBJ1-1

CDR3aa: CASGDEKLFF
CDR3nt: TGTGCCAGCGGGGATGAAAAACTGTTTTTT
d_gene: NA
v_gene: TRBV28
abundance: many
j_gene: TRBJ1-4

CDR3aa: CASSFSLVGQFF
CDR3nt: TGTGCCAGCAGTTTCTCCTTAGTGGGGCAGTTCTTC
d_gene: NA
v_gene: TRBV12-3/TRBV12-4
abundance: NA
j_gene: TRBJ2-1

CDR3aa: CASSFPDEQFF
CDR3nt: TGTGCCAGCAGCTTCCCTGATGAGCAGTTCTTC
d_gene: NA
v_gene: TRBV7-9
abundance: many
j_gene: TRBJ2-1

CDR3aa: CASSFSVGGSYF
CDR3nt: TGTGCCAGCAGTTTTTCCGTAGGGGGCTCCTACTTC
d_gene: TRBD1
v_gene: TRBV12-3/TRBV12-4
abundance: many
j_gene: TRBJ2-7

CDR3aa: CASSLGRVDEQYF
CDR3nt: TGTGCCAGCAGTTTGGGTAGGGTGGACGAGCAGTACTTC
d_gene: NA
v_gene: TRBV12-3/TRBV12-4
abundance: many
j_gene: TRBJ2-7

CDR3aa: CASSQYRTSRNDEQYF
CDR3nt: TGTGCCAGCAGCCAATACCGGACTAGCAGGAACGACGAGCAGTACTTC
d_gene: TRBD2
v_gene: TRBV14
abundance: many
j_gene: TRBJ2-7

CDR3aa: CASSQDEASGYNEQFF
CDR3nt: TGTGCCAGCAGCCAAGATGAGGCTAGCGGTTACAATGAGCAGTTCTTC
d_gene: TRBD2
v_gene: TRBV4-2
abundance: NA
j_gene: TRBJ2-1

CDR3aa: CASSAGGLTNTEAFF
CDR3nt: TGTGCCAGCAGCGCAGGGGGTCTTACGAACACTGAAGCTTTCTTT
d_gene: TRBD1
v_gene: TRBV7-9
abundance: many
j_gene: TRBJ1-1

CDR3aa: CASSGASGLNTGELFF
CDR3nt: TGTGCCAGCAGTGGGGCTAGCGGGCTGAACACCGGGGAGCTGTTTTTT
d_gene: TRBD2
v_gene: TRBV3-1
abundance: many
j_gene: TRBJ2-2

CDR3aa: CSVGFRNTEAFF
CDR3nt: TGCAGCGTTGGTTTTCGAAACACTGAAGCTTTCTTT
d_gene: NA
v_gene: TRBV29-1
abundance: many
j_gene: TRBJ1-1

CDR3aa: CASSPRLAGGPSSYNEQFF
CDR3nt: TGTGCCAGCAGTCCACGACTAGCGGGAGGGCCGAGCTCCTACAATGAGCAGTTCTTC
d_gene: TRBD2
v_gene: TRBV12-3/TRBV12-4
abundance: NA
j_gene: TRBJ2-1

CDR3aa: CASNTQQGARIAGVDEQFF
CDR3nt: TGTGCCAGCAATACACAACAGGGGGCTCGGATAGCGGGAGTCGATGAGCAGTTCTTC
d_gene: NA
v_gene: TRBV28
abundance: few
j_gene: TRBJ2-1

CDR3aa: CASSQPGQGLYEQYF
CDR3nt: TGCGCCAGCAGCCAACCGGGACAGGGTCTCTACGAGCAGTACTTC
d_gene: TRBD1
v_gene: TRBV4-1
abundance: many
j_gene: TRBJ2-7

CDR3aa: CASSYSKAGGSDTQYF
CDR3nt: TGTGCCAGCAGTTACTCGAAGGCGGGAGGATCAGATACGCAGTATTTT
d_gene: TRBD2
v_gene: TRBV6-2/TRBV6-3
abundance: many
j_gene: TRBJ2-3

CDR3aa: CASSFTSGRPYNEQFF
CDR3nt: TGTGCCAGTAGCTTCACTAGCGGGAGGCCATACAATGAGCAGTTCTTC
d_gene: TRBD2
v_gene: TRBV19
abundance: few
j_gene: TRBJ2-1

CDR3aa: CASSPLAQFTDTQYF
CDR3nt: TGTGCCAGCTCACCACTCGCACAGTTCACAGATACGCAGTATTTT
d_gene: NA
v_gene: TRBV18
abundance: many
j_gene: TRBJ2-3

CDR3aa: CASAPKYQGNTIYF
CDR3nt: TGTGCCAGCGCCCCTAAGTACCAAGGAAACACCATATATTTT
d_gene: NA
v_gene: TRBV6-2/TRBV6-3
abundance: many
j_gene: TRBJ1-3

CDR3aa: CASSPHDNSNQPQHF
CDR3nt: TGTGCCAGCAGTCCCCATGACAATAGCAATCAGCCCCAGCATTTT
d_gene: NA
v_gene: TRBV28
abundance: NA
j_gene: TRBJ1-5

CDR3aa: CASSLRTPAEQYF
CDR3nt: TGTGCCAGCAGCTTAAGAACCCCGGCCGAGCAGTACTTC
d_gene: NA
v_gene: TRBV7-2
abundance: NA
j_gene: TRBJ2-7

CDR3aa: CASSELDSGADVLTF
CDR3nt: TGTGCCAGCAGTGAACTAGACTCTGGGGCCGACGTCCTGACTTTC
d_gene: NA
v_gene: TRBV2
abundance: NA
j_gene: TRBJ2-6

CDR3aa: CASSARASGSGEQYF
CDR3nt: TGTGCCAGCAGTGCAAGAGCTAGCGGGAGTGGAGAGCAGTACTTC
d_gene: TRBD2
v_gene: TRBV6-1
abundance: many
j_gene: TRBJ2-7

CDR3aa: CSAAHSGTSTDTQYF
CDR3nt: TGCAGCGCTGCCCATAGCGGTACTAGCACAGATACGCAGTATTTT
d_gene: NA
v_gene: TRBV29-1
abundance: NA
j_gene: TRBJ2-3

CDR3aa: CGSSLRRPTGEDGYTF
CDR3nt: TGTGGCAGCAGCCTCCGACGACCTACAGGGGAAGATGGCTACACCTTC
d_gene: TRBD1
v_gene: TRBV6-1
abundance: NA
j_gene: TRBJ1-2

CDR3aa: CASSFYLNTEAFF
CDR3nt: TGTGCCAGCAGTTTCTACCTAAACACTGAAGCTTTCTTT
d_gene: NA
v_gene: TRBV12-3/TRBV12-4
abundance: many
j_gene: TRBJ1-1

CDR3aa: CASSQAGSPRGTDTQYF
CDR3nt: TGCGCCAGCAGCCAGGCGGGGAGCCCCCGTGGCACAGATACGCAGTATTTT
d_gene: NA
v_gene: TRBV4-1
abundance: NA
j_gene: TRBJ2-3

CDR3aa: CASRLRKGDTEAFF
CDR3nt: TGTGCCAGCCGCCTTAGAAAAGGGGACACTGAAGCTTTCTTT
d_gene: NA
v_gene: TRBV19
abundance: few
j_gene: TRBJ1-1

CDR3aa: CASSLAMGRVNEQFF
CDR3nt: TGTGCCAGCAGTTTAGCCATGGGACGGGTGAATGAGCAGTTCTTC
d_gene: NA
v_gene: TRBV12-3/TRBV12-4
abundance: NA
j_gene: TRBJ2-1

CDR3aa: CASSLRLAGEDGELFF
CDR3nt: TGTGCCAGCAGCTTAAGGCTAGCGGGAGAGGACGGGGAGCTGTTTTTT
d_gene: TRBD2
v_gene: TRBV11-3
abundance: many
j_gene: TRBJ2-2

CDR3aa: CAWSTLQRSELFF
CDR3nt: TGTGCCTGGAGTACGCTACAGCGCTCGGAGCTGTTTTTT
d_gene: NA
v_gene: TRBV30
abundance: many
j_gene: TRBJ2-2

CDR3aa: CASSEVGGNLYGYTF
CDR3nt: TGTGCCAGCAGTGAAGTGGGGGGGAACCTTTATGGCTACACCTTC
d_gene: NA
v_gene: TRBV2
abundance: NA
j_gene: TRBJ1-2

CDR3aa: CASDTPVGQPQHF
CDR3nt: TGTGCCAGCGACACCCCGGTAGGTCAGCCCCAGCATTTT
d_gene: NA
v_gene: TRBV28
abundance: many
j_gene: TRBJ1-5

CDR3aa: CASSPETGKTDTQYF
CDR3nt: TGTGCCAGCAGCCCAGAGACAGGGAAAACAGATACGCAGTATTTT
d_gene: TRBD1
v_gene: TRBV7-3
abundance: many
j_gene: TRBJ2-3

CDR3aa: CASSLTSGYAGELFF
CDR3nt: TGTGCCAGCAGCTTGACTAGCGGTTATGCCGGGGAGCTGTTTTTT
d_gene: TRBD2
v_gene: TRBV11-3
abundance: many
j_gene: TRBJ2-2

CDR3aa: CASSRGTEFSSDTQYF
CDR3nt: TGTGCCAGCAGCCGGGGGACGGAATTCTCCTCAGATACGCAGTATTTT
d_gene: NA
v_gene: TRBV3-1
abundance: NA
j_gene: TRBJ2-3

CDR3aa: CATSPRRGSEAFF
CDR3nt: TGTGCCACCAGCCCCCGTCGGGGATCTGAAGCTTTCTTT
d_gene: NA
v_gene: TRBV15
abundance: many
j_gene: TRBJ1-1

CDR3aa: CASSEIRSGQYF
CDR3nt: TGTGCCAGCAGTGAAATACGTTCGGGGCAGTACTTC
d_gene: NA
v_gene: TRBV2
abundance: many
j_gene: TRBJ2-7

CDR3aa: CASSSTRNLAGLAYEQYF
CDR3nt: TGTGCCAGCAGCTCAACCAGGAACCTAGCGGGTCTTGCCTACGAGCAGTACTTC
d_gene: TRBD2
v_gene: TRBV28
abundance: NA
j_gene: TRBJ2-7

CDR3aa: CASWDTLNTEAFF
CDR3nt: TGTGCCAGCTGGGACACGTTGAACACTGAAGCTTTCTTT
d_gene: NA
v_gene: TRBV12-3/TRBV12-4
abundance: many
j_gene: TRBJ1-1

CDR3aa: CASSNQASGGQETQYF
CDR3nt: TGTGCCAGCAGCAACCAGGCTAGCGGGGGCCAAGAGACCCAGTACTTC
d_gene: TRBD2
v_gene: TRBV11-2
abundance: many
j_gene: TRBJ2-5

CDR3aa: CAWSVQGGVKPQHF
CDR3nt: TGTGCCTGGAGTGTACAAGGGGGTGTTAAGCCCCAGCATTTT
d_gene: NA
v_gene: TRBV30
abundance: few
j_gene: TRBJ1-5

CDR3aa: CATTEGRDSEAPLHF
CDR3nt: TGTGCCACGACGGAGGGTCGGGACTCAGAGGCACCCCTCCACTTT
d_gene: NA
v_gene: TRBV2
abundance: NA
j_gene: TRBJ1-6